This is a list of T cell receptor beta chains from one sample in a study of T cells in Graves' hyperthyroidism and ophthalmopathy. TCRdb re-called the multiplex PCR reads through MiXCR, storing one row per CDR3 protein. The sample has approximately 270,000 distinct CDR3 sequences, approximately 15% seen once. Sequencing was carried out using blood. These receptors came from a middle-aged woman with Graves' hyperthyroidism that later progressed to Graves' ophthalmopathy. Both conserved end residues are part of each CDR3. The order of the fields is clone size, J gene, D gene, V gene, CDR3 protein, CDR3 DNA. The D gene is left open where the match is weak. A row's size may be missing; if present it is once, few, many or a size class.

many	TRBJ1-3	NA	TRBV6-1	CASSSRRASSGNTIYF	TGTGCCAGCAGTTCCCGCAGGGCTAGCTCTGGAAACACCATATATTTT
many	TRBJ1-2	TRBD1	TRBV14	CASSQIFRTGKTDGYTF	TGTGCCAGCAGCCAAATCTTCAGGACAGGGAAGACGGATGGCTACACCTTC
many	TRBJ1-2	TRBD1	TRBV10-3	CAIRPGTGPDYGYTF	TGTGCCATCAGGCCCGGGACAGGGCCCGACTATGGCTACACCTTC
many	TRBJ1-1	TRBD1	TRBV5-6	CASSSGTGPFIF	TGTGCCAGCAGCTCCGGGACAGGACCGTTCATCTTT
many	TRBJ1-2	NA	TRBV29-1	CSVPPDRFHGYTF	TGCAGCGTACCACCCGACAGGTTTCATGGCTACACCTTC
NA	TRBJ1-2	NA	TRBV12-3/TRBV12-4	CASSSGQSSYTF	TGTGCCAGCAGTTCCGGACAGTCCAGCTACACCTTC
NA	TRBJ1-1	TRBD1	TRBV6-1	CASSLTGTGYATEALF	TGTGCCAGCAGCCTCACCGGGACAGGGTATGCCACTGAAGCTCTCTTT
many	TRBJ2-3	TRBD1	TRBV20-1	CSAISGQGVSDTQYF	TGCAGTGCAATCTCTGGACAGGGAGTATCAGATACGCAGTATTTT
many	TRBJ2-5	NA	TRBV7-7	CASSLVGQASETQYF	TGTGCTAGCAGCTTAGTGGGTCAGGCCTCAGAGACCCAGTACTTC
many	TRBJ2-3	TRBD2	TRBV7-3	CASSFLGLAGSDTQYF	TGTGCCAGCAGCTTCCTCGGACTAGCGGGATCGGATACGCAGTATTTT
many	TRBJ1-1	NA	TRBV30	CAWSSAFF	TGTGCCTGGAGCTCTGCTTTCTTT
many	TRBJ2-1	NA	TRBV4-1	CASSQGKGGYNEQFF	TGCGCCAGCAGCCAGGGGAAGGGGGGCTACAATGAGCAGTTCTTC
many	TRBJ2-1	NA	TRBV28	CASSFGGHSYNEQFF	TGTGCCAGCAGTTTCGGTGGCCACTCCTACAATGAGCAGTTCTTC
NA	TRBJ1-4	NA	TRBV7-9	CASSSNTQDRRNEKLFF	TGTGCCAGCAGCTCTAACACTCAGGACAGAAGAAATGAAAAACTGTTTTTT
many	TRBJ1-1	NA	TRBV10-3	CAISAEGTEAFF	TGTGCCATCAGTGCCGAGGGAACTGAAGCTTTCTTT
many	TRBJ2-4	NA	TRBV12-3/TRBV12-4	CASSAGGVAKNIQYF	TGTGCCAGCAGCGCCGGGGGAGTAGCCAAAAACATTCAGTACTTC
NA	TRBJ2-3	NA	TRBV29-1	CSVATGSASDTQYF	TGCAGCGTCGCAACAGGGAGCGCGTCAGATACGCAGTATTTT
many	TRBJ2-1	NA	TRBV19	CASLSPDNEQFF	TGTGCCAGCTTGAGTCCTGATAATGAGCAGTTCTTC
NA	TRBJ2-1	TRBD2	TRBV9	CASSPRAGTRNHNEQFF	TGTGCCAGCAGCCCCCGCGCCGGGACTAGAAACCACAATGAGCAGTTCTTC
NA	TRBJ2-1	NA	TRBV4-1	CASSQDRNEQFF	TGTGCCAGCTCACAGGACAGAAATGAGCAGTTCTTC
NA	TRBJ2-5	NA	TRBV28	CASSLGGGTETQYF	TGTGCCAGCAGCTTGGGGGGGGGCACCGAGACCCAGTACTTC
many	TRBJ2-5	TRBD2	TRBV3-1	CASSQKRIVRGHNLAAETQYF	TGTGCCAGCAGCCAAAAACGCATCGTTCGAGGGCACAATCTAGCGGCGGAGACCCAGTACTTC
many	TRBJ1-5	NA	TRBV12-3/TRBV12-4	CASSLGAHSNQPQHF	TGTGCCAGCAGTTTGGGCGCACATAGCAATCAGCCCCAGCATTTT
many	TRBJ2-1	NA	TRBV6-1	CASSGWHEQFF	TGTGCCAGCAGCGGTTGGCATGAGCAGTTCTTC
many	TRBJ2-1	TRBD1	TRBV28	CASRSDEGTVYNEQFF	TGTGCCAGCAGATCTGACGAAGGGACAGTTTACAATGAGCAGTTCTTC
NA	TRBJ2-1	NA	TRBV10-3	CAIGLRRGGGNYNEQFF	TGTGCCATCGGTTTACGGAGGGGGGGAGGAAACTACAATGAGCAGTTCTTC
NA	TRBJ2-1	NA	TRBV29-1	CSAESPGESSYNEQFF	TGCAGCGCCGAATCCCCCGGGGAGAGCTCCTACAATGAGCAGTTCTTC
many	TRBJ2-7	NA	TRBV24-1	CATSALGDGNEQYF	TGTGCCACCAGTGCCTTGGGGGACGGGAACGAGCAGTACTTC
many	TRBJ2-7	TRBD1	TRBV5-5	CASRKDRGHSYEQYF	TGTGCCAGCAGGAAGGACAGGGGACATTCCTACGAGCAGTACTTC
many	TRBJ2-1	TRBD2	TRBV6-5	CASSYSMTSGTYNEQFF	TGTGCCAGCAGTTACTCCATGACTAGCGGGACCTACAATGAGCAGTTCTTC
many	TRBJ1-2	NA	TRBV28	CASRNSLSYGYTF	TGTGCCAGCAGGAACAGTCTATCATATGGCTACACCTTC
many	TRBJ1-2	TRBD1	TRBV6-2/TRBV6-3	CASSYVGQGYGYTF	TGTGCCAGCAGTTACGTTGGACAGGGATATGGCTACACCTTC